Sequencing of this TCR beta chain was carried out in a study of metastatic and nonmetastatic thyroid tumors. About the study: Both malignant and benign thyroid patients supplied peripheral blood and tumor or nodule tissue samples, across which the repertoires of these patients were then compared. Study findings and constraints: Benign nodules reportedly had significantly lower TCR beta diversity than malignant thyroid tumors in blood and tumor.

The sample holds many counts of this clone. Its cognate antigen is unknown. Before thyroid surgery, none of the patients had received any treatment. The germline CDR1 and CDR2 sequences are DFQATT and SNEGSKA (reference sequence). This CDR3 has 16 residues. J was trimmed by 2 bases and V by 0 bases; bases with no gene match: 7. As processed by the authors: CDR3 differences across clinicopathological groups were used to build a distant-metastasis classifier for papillary thyroid cancer. TCRdb re-analyzed the PCR reads using MiXCR. TCRdb's processing, not the authors' own work, is the source of the V and J calls. The table has 30,000 to 35,000 clones, less than 30% seen once.

Sample: blood. The V call is TRBV20-1, the J call TRBJ2-3, with 8 bases fitting TRBD2. The sequence derives from a female donor with papillary thyroid cancer or a benign thyroid nodule (not recorded which). Some clones in this sample may be carry-over from other donors' samples. CDR3 in DNA: TGCAGTGCTAGAGATCTGCGGCGGGGGGACACAGATACGCAGTATTTT. It codes for CSARDLRRGDTDTQYF.